This entry concerns a single T cell receptor beta chain. Its target is not known. The sample is drawn from a study of cytomegalovirus exposure and HLA in healthy donors. Whole-study context: A data release that came early held 80 million or so unique TCRs from HLA-typed donors.

Study results and caveats: V segments that were indistinguishable, TRBV6-2 and TRBV6-3 among them, were omitted from analysis.

Researchers ran the PCR with 60 Vbeta and 13 Jbeta primers. The repertoire was sequenced with immunoSEQ multiplex PCR; TCRdb's copy has only in-frame clones and lacks some. The sample shows about 83,000 clones, more than 70% of them seen only once. The CDR3 runs to 17 residues. Germline V gene data show CDR1 as LNHDA and CDR2 as SQIVND (reference sequence). Trimming removed 0 bases from V and 5 bases from J, with 17 bases in between. This sequence joins TRBV19 and TRBJ2-1, with D tentatively TRBD1 (6 bases). The sequence came from a man between 60 and 75 years old in good health and CMV-seronegative. The sequenced material came from PBMCs. The CDR3 sequence: CASSIESRQGIHNEQFF. DNA for the CDR3: TGTGCCAGTAGTATAGAATCGAGGCAGGGGATCCACAATGAGCAGTTCTTC.